This T cell receptor beta chain was captured by sequencing in a study of molecular identifiers for immune sequencing clone quantification. General study results and limits: The study found clones above 20 RNA copies held over 98% of effector molecules and under 1% in naive cells. Barcode collisions between identical TCR molecules could shrink estimates of highly expanded clone sizes.

From approximately 20,000 to 1,000,000 sorted cells, naive CD8 libraries were generated with 10%, 30% or 50% RNA. The authors gated naive CD8 T cells as CD8+CD4-CCR7+CD45RA+ for sorting. Using its own MiXCR run on the PCR reads, TCRdb lists one record per CDR3 protein. This table has 10,000 to 12,000 distinct CDR3 sequences, around 23% appearing once. Details on this clonotype: Its antigen is unknown.

This receptor was taken from a human donor in good health. Some libraries in this study had Jurkat cell RNA spiked in. Material for sequencing was naive CD8+ T cells from blood, with Jurkat cell RNA spiked in. Subset specified: FACS-sorted CD8+CD4-CCR7+CD45RA+ naive T cells.

DNA of the CDR3: TGTGCCAGCAGTGAGGCAGGCGAAAACTACGAGCAGTACTTC. Amino acid sequence: CASSEAGENYEQYF. V usage is TRBV2 and J usage is TRBJ2-7; the D is unclear. There are 14 residues in the CDR3. V lost 3 bases and J lost 3, with 12 bases in between. Germline CDR1 is SNHLY and CDR2 is FYNNEI.